This TCR beta chain comes out of a study of T-cell memory formation after mild COVID-19. Overall study findings and caveats: The CD4+ clones that contracted clustered mainly within CM and EM, and the CD8+ clones concentrated in EMRA.

The V gene end was trimmed by 6 bases and the J gene end by 0 bases; junction bases not matched to a gene: 8. The CDR3 totals 17 residues. Germline CDR1 and CDR2: MGHRA and YSYEKL. After 5'RACE with constant-segment primers, TCR alpha and TCR beta cDNA libraries carrying sample barcodes and UMIs were obtained. TCRdb ran MiXCR on the 5' RACE reads and lists one entry per CDR3 protein. The sample lists roughly 110,000 distinct CDR3 sequences, over 13% occurring once. This clonotype was counted once. Its antigen is as yet unknown. The source is a man aged 18 to 35 who had mild COVID-19 (a few samples of this study predate the infection). Cell type and time point are not known. Sequences were obtained from PBMCs or a T cell subset sorted from them (not recorded which). This chain links TRBV4-1 with TRBJ1-4; 9 nucleotides agree with TRBD1. The CDR3 protein is CASRSPGQGTTNEKLFF. CDR3 coding DNA: TGCGCCAGCAGATCTCCGGGACAGGGTACAACTAATGAAAAACTGTTTTTT.